Sequencing of this TCR beta chain was carried out in a study of T-cell memory formation after mild COVID-19. Study-wide findings and caveats: Among contracting clones, CD4+ were mainly CM/EM and CD8+ enriched in EMRA.

The length of the CDR3 is 14 residues. CDR1 and CDR2 from the germline V gene are KGHSH and LQKENI. The V gene lost 0 bases and the J gene lost 6 bases, with 9 bases spanning the gap. There are a few counts of this clonotype. Its antigen remains unknown. TCRdb re-called the 5' RACE reads with MiXCR, one entry per CDR3 protein. The sample records 250,000 or so distinct CDR3 sequences, approximately 9% being singletons. This clonotype was sampled from a man between 18 and 29 years old who had mild COVID-19 (a few samples of this study predate the infection). Cell type and time point are not known. The V gene is TRBV18, the J gene TRBJ2-1, with D possibly matching TRBD1 (6 bases). What was sequenced was PBMCs or a T cell subset sorted from them (not recorded which). Here the CDR3 reads CASSPPQGFNEQFF. The CDR3 nucleotides read TGTGCCAGCTCACCACCTCAGGGGTTCAATGAGCAGTTCTTC.